This T cell receptor beta chain was documented in a study of PD-1 blockade in mismatch repair-deficient tumors (dated 2017 in TCRdb). Looking at the study overall: Between late 2013 and 2016, the trial enrolled 86 consecutive patients with approximately 13 mismatch repair-deficient cancer types, every one of whom had been previously treated and was progressing. Tumor-associated T cell clones were tracked in the peripheral blood of patients responding to PD-1 blockade by deep sequencing of TCR CDR3 regions. The investigation overall reported the following: After pembrolizumab, tumor-resident clones, which were often undetectable in blood before treatment, expanded rapidly and then contracted, generally ahead of radiologic responses.

The library relied on the immunoSEQ multiplex PCR assay. TCRdb carries this immuneACCESS record with in-frame sequences only. Its versions omit some clonotypes, under half of them owing to an unresolved V gene in the studies checked, with the rest unexplained. Within this sample are some 120,000 clones, with 85% to 90% of them counted one time only. The top ten hold about 13% of the sample. Details on this clone: Its antigen target is currently unknown. Base qualities are not provided; no much larger clone lies one nucleotide away.

Mismatch repair deficiency was established in every enrolled patient by polymerase chain reaction or immunohistochemistry. TCR sequencing was performed for three patients who responded to pembrolizumab therapy. The phase II trial prospectively tested pembrolizumab PD-1 blockade in advanced mismatch repair-deficient cancers regardless of tissue of origin. Peripheral blood T cell samples were collected serially, before PD-1 blockade began and at several time points afterward. The timing of each blood sample was reported as weeks after the first dose of pembrolizumab. The junction shows trimming of 1 base on V and 4 bases on J, plus 27 bases between the germline ends. The CDR3 covers 19 residues, taking in both the cysteine and the phenylalanine. Only CDR3 DNA remains: 57 bases, in frame from the first base. For CDR1 and CDR2, the germline V gene lists SGHDT and YYEEEE.

This sample comprised peripheral blood, obtained 44 weeks after starting pembrolizumab. The chain is made from TRBV5-6 and TRBJ2-7; no D gene call is confident. This sequence originates from an adult with mismatch repair-deficient cancer. The bases are TGTGCCAGCAGCTTGTCTCTTTGGGTAGTCGGCAGCCCGAGTTACGAGCAGTACTTC. Its amino acids are CASSLSLWVVGSPSYEQYF. Beyond the CDR3, the reference TRBV5-6 and TRBJ2-7 genes provide the residues; the full variable domain reads: DAGVTQSPTHLIKTRGQQVTLRCSPKSGHDTVSWYQQALGQGPQFIFQYYEEEERQRGNFPDRFSGHQFPNYSSELNVNALLLGDSALYLCASSLSLWVVGSPSYEQYFGPGTRLTVT.